Below are 28 T cell receptor beta chains sequenced from a single sample in a study of T cell responses to AZD1222 COVID-19 vaccine. Using immunoSEQ multiplex PCR, the repertoire was profiled, and TCRdb retains in-frame clones only, with some absent. Among approximately 210,000 clones, just over 90% were seen once, and the ten largest hold roughly 3.5%. The input for sequencing was peripheral blood, taken 28 days after the second AZD1222 dose. These receptors were collected from an adult who received the AZD1222 COVID-19 vaccine.

The chain uses TRBV19 and TRBJ2-1; tentative D call: TRBD2 (5 bases). There are 19 residues in the CDR3. Per the germline V gene, CDR1 is LNHDA and CDR2 is SQIVND (reference sequence). The V end lost 3 bases, the J end lost 1 base, and 22 bases lay between the germline ends. The CDR3 DNA is TGTGCCAGTAGTATCCGGGAATCCAGGACGGGAAGGTCCTACAATGAGCAGTTCTTC. Its translation is CASSIRESRTGRSYNEQFF.

This chain joins TRBV5-1 and TRBJ2-5, with 16 bases fitting TRBD2. Trimming took 5 bases from V and 5 from J; bases not matched to a gene: 9. The CDR3 is 17 amino acids. Germline V gene data show CDR1 as SGHRS and CDR2 as YFSETQ. The CDR3 region is CASRKGLAGGPLETQYF. The CDR3 nucleotides are TGCGCCAGCAGGAAGGGACTAGCGGGAGGGCCGTTGGAGACCCAGTACTTC.

The CDR3 here is CASSIAGSGNTIYF. The CDR3 DNA reads TGTGCCAGTAGTATAGCAGGCTCTGGAAACACCATATATTTT. The V gene is TRBV19, the J gene TRBJ1-3, with unresolved D. Germline-derived CDR1 and CDR2 are LNHDA and SQIVND (reference sequence). The CDR3 runs 14 residues. Trimming removed 1 base at V and 0 bases at J, with 4 bases between.

The CDR3 DNA reads TGTGCCAGCGCCCGGGCCGCCGGTCAGCCCCAGCATTTT. Protein product: CASARAAGQPQHF. The chain combines TRBV12-3 or TRBV12-4 with TRBJ1-5; D unclear. V gave up 8 bases and J gave up 6 bases, with 14 bases separating them. The CDR3 covers 13 residues.

The gene calls are TRBV24-1 and TRBJ2-1, with 12 bases identical to TRBD1. The CDR3 runs to 17 residues. Unmatched junction bases numbered 11, after V lost 4 bases and J lost 8 bases. Germline lookup yields CDR1 KGHDR and CDR2 SFDVKD. The CDR3 DNA reads as TGTGCCACCAGTGACCAATCGGGGGGACAGGGGGCTTATGAGCAGTTCTTC. This translates into CATSDQSGGQGAYEQFF.

The chain carries TRBV9 and TRBJ1-5, with D possibly being TRBD1 (5 bases). This CDR3 has 16 residues. Trimming shortened V by 4 bases and J by 2 bases, and 16 bases separated the two germline ends. Germline CDR1 is SGDLS and CDR2 is YYNGEE. CDR3 protein: CASSPGPALGNQPQHF. Written as DNA, the CDR3 is TGTGCCAGCAGCCCGGGGCCAGCCCTCGGCAATCAGCCCCAGCATTTT.

The rearrangement uses TRBV10-2 and TRBJ2-1, with 14 bases fitting TRBD2. The V segment lost 2 bases and the J segment 9 bases; nucleotides outside the gene matches: 9. The CDR3 length is 17 residues. CDR1 is WSHSY and CDR2 is SAAADI in the germline V gene. The CDR3 sequence: CASSEPSGTSGSSEQFF. The DNA of the CDR3 is TGCGCCAGCAGTGAGCCGTCCGGGACTAGCGGGAGCAGTGAGCAGTTCTTC.

Worth noting for this clone: Other DNA sequences in the sample encode the same CDR3. This chain uses TRBV12-3 or TRBV12-4 with TRBJ1-1; no definite D call. The CDR3 consists of 11 residues. V gave up 1 base and J gave up 4 bases, with 1 base separating them. The CDR3 is CASSLGTEAFF. The CDR3 nucleotides are TGTGCCAGCAGTTTAGGCACTGAAGCTTTCTTT.

The chain carries TRBV6-5 and TRBJ2-3; D unclear. Germline V gene data show CDR1 as MNHEY and CDR2 as SVGAGI. The CDR3 is 14 residues long. Trimming left V 6 bases short and J 2 bases short, with 12 bases between. DNA for the CDR3: TGTGCCAGCAGACCGATTGGGGACACAGATACGCAGTATTTT. This gives the protein CASRPIGDTDTQYF.

This chain joins TRBV5-1 and TRBJ1-2; tentatively, D is TRBD1 (5 bases). CDR3 length: 13 residues. Between the trimmed V and J ends, which lost 0 bases and 4 bases, there was a span of 7 bases. Germline V gene lookup returns CDR1 SGHRS and CDR2 YFSETQ. In DNA, the CDR3 is TGCGCCAGCAGCTTGGGACAGATCTATGGCTACACCTTC. It codes for CASSLGQIYGYTF.

This clone was detected only a few times. This chain links TRBV11-3 with TRBJ2-2, with unresolved D. Per germline, CDR1 SGHNT and CDR2 YENEEA. This CDR3 contains 14 residues. V was clipped by 1 base and J by 0 bases, with 3 bases between them. CDR3 residues: CASSLGANTGELFF. The CDR3 DNA sequence: TGTGCCAGCAGCTTAGGGGCGAACACCGGGGAGCTGTTTTTT.

This clone was detected a few times. V is TRBV28 and J is TRBJ1-6; 9 bases match TRBD1. V lost 5 bases, J lost 7 bases, and 9 bases stayed unmatched. The length of the CDR3 is 16 residues. Germline CDR1 is MDHEN and CDR2 is SYDVKM. CDR3 in DNA: TGTGCCAGCAGTCCCACACAGGGGGCTGAGAATTCACCCCTCCACTTT. It translates to CASSPTQGAENSPLHF. Full variable domain (remainder filled in from reference TRBV28 and TRBJ1-6): DVKVTQSSRYLVKRTGEKVFLECVQDMDHENMFWYRQDPGLGLRLIYFSYDVKMKEKGDIPEGYSVSREKKERFSLILESASTNQTSMYLCASSPTQGAENSPLHFGNGTRLTVT.

Here the CDR3 reads CASSGGDCQETQYF. CDR3 nucleotides: TGTGCCAGCAGCGGGGGGGACTGTCAAGAGACCCAGTACTTC. This chain uses TRBV21-1 with TRBJ2-5; the D segment call TRBD2 is taken from the table without a DNA check. TRBV21-1 counts as a pseudogene. The CDR3 is made up of 14 amino acids.

This chain joins TRBV15 and TRBJ2-1, with 7 bases matching TRBD2. The CDR3 contains 18 residues. The germline gives CDR1 LNHNV, CDR2 YYDKDF (reference sequence). Trimming took 4 bases from V and 8 from J; bases not matched to a gene: 20. The CDR3, as DNA: TGTGCCACCAGCAAAAACCCGGGCGCGGGAGAAGGGTTCGATGAGCAGTTCTTC. This encodes CATSKNPGAGEGFDEQFF.

The chain joins TRBV11-1 to TRBJ1-1; possibly TRBD1 for D (5 bases). The V and J ends lost 2 bases and 5 bases respectively, with 6 bases between them. This CDR3 region has 12 residues. The V gene's germline CDR1 is SGHAT and CDR2 FQDESV (reference sequence). The CDR3, as DNA: TGTGCCAGCAGCTTAAAGGGGACTGAAGCTTTCTTT. Translated, it gives CASSLKGTEAFF. Drawing the rest from reference TRBV11-1 and TRBJ1-1, the complete variable domain is EAEVAQSPRYKITEKSQAVAFWCDPISGHATLYWYRQILGQGPELLVQFQDESVVDDSQLPKDRFSAERLKGVDSTLKIQPAELGDSAMYLCASSLKGTEAFFGQGTRLTVV.

The gene calls are TRBV28 and TRBJ1-2, with D unclear. V was trimmed by 1 base and J by 2 bases, leaving 5 bases between them. The CDR3 is 13 amino acids. CDR1 is MDHEN and CDR2 is SYDVKM in the germline V gene. The DNA for the CDR3 is TGTGCCAGCAGTTTATACCTGAACTATGGCTACACCTTC. This codes for CASSLYLNYGYTF.

The chain is built from TRBV6-5 and TRBJ1-2; D is possibly TRBD1 (6 bases). Looked up from germline, CDR1 is MNHEY and CDR2 is SVGAGI. This CDR3 is 15 amino acids long. The germline V and J ends were trimmed by 2 bases and 4 bases, with 14 bases remaining between them. The CDR3 region is CASSYQQGPSYGYTF. The CDR3, as DNA: TGTGCCAGCAGTTACCAACAGGGTCCCAGCTATGGCTACACCTTC.

The chain is built from TRBV14 and TRBJ2-1; 9 bases map to TRBD2. Losses at the gene ends were 5 bases for V and 7 bases for J; bases not matched to a gene: 6. CDR1 and CDR2 from the germline V gene are SGHDN and FVKESK. CDR3 size: 14 residues. The CDR3 is CASSTTSGQNEQFF. The CDR3 nucleotides read TGTGCCAGCAGCACGACTAGCGGCCAGAATGAGCAGTTCTTC.

The chain couples TRBV19 to TRBJ2-7; no clear D. Germline CDR1 LNHDA, CDR2 SQIVND (reference sequence). The ends were cut back, 0 bases at V and 0 bases at J, with 6 bases in the middle. The CDR3 runs to 14 residues. CDR3 DNA: TGTGCCAGTAGTATAGACGGCAGCTCCTACGAGCAGTACTTC. This gives the protein CASSIDGSSYEQYF.

This sequence joins TRBV5-4 and TRBJ2-5; 10 nucleotides agree with TRBD2. The V and J ends lost 4 bases and 2 bases, in that order; junction bases with no gene match: 5. Germline CDR1 reads SGHNT; CDR2 reads YYREEE (reference sequence). This CDR3 has 15 amino acids. CDR3 protein: CASSRTSGLQETQYF. The CDR3 nucleotides are TGTGCCAGCAGCCGGACTAGCGGCTTACAAGAGACCCAGTACTTC.

The V gene is TRBV6-5, the J gene TRBJ1-6; 7 bases line up with TRBD1. Germline V gene data show CDR1 as MNHEY and CDR2 as SVGAGI. The CDR3 is 14 residues long. Trimming cost V 5 bases and J 5 bases; bases outside gene matches: 3. The CDR3 loop reads CASSPQGDNSPLHF. CDR3 DNA sequence: TGTGCCAGCAGTCCTCAGGGGGATAATTCACCCCTCCACTTT.

This rearrangement joins TRBV10-2 to TRBJ2-1; 11 bases align to TRBD2. Germline CDR1 and CDR2: WSHSY and SAAADI. Losses at the gene ends were 5 bases for V and 6 bases for J; bases not matched to a gene: 3. This CDR3 is 14 amino acids long. CDR3 amino acids: CASSRLAGPNEQFF. CDR3 sequence (DNA): TGCGCCAGCAGTAGACTAGCGGGACCCAATGAGCAGTTCTTC.

J is TRBJ2-1 and V is TRBV24-1, with D maybe TRBD1 (6 bases). CDR3 length: 14 amino acids. V lost 9 bases to trimming and J lost 4 bases, with 15 bases between them. Germline V gene sequence: CDR1 KGHDR, CDR2 SFDVKD. The CDR3 loop reads CATGGGNPYNEQFF. CDR3 bases: TGTGCCACCGGTGGGGGCAATCCTTACAATGAGCAGTTCTTC.

CDR3 protein: CASSPGTSGSYEQFF. The CDR3 DNA follows: TGCGCCAGCAGCCCAGGGACTAGCGGGAGTTATGAGCAGTTCTTC. The rearrangement joins TRBV5-1 to TRBJ2-1; 14 bases align to TRBD2. Germline V gene data show CDR1 as SGHRS and CDR2 as YFSETQ. The CDR3 is 15 residues long. J gave up 8 bases and V 4 bases, and 5 bases lay outside the gene matches.

This chain joins TRBV2 and TRBJ2-7, with D hard to call. Germline V gene lookup returns CDR1 SNHLY and CDR2 FYNNEI. Trimming took 6 bases from V and 0 from J, leaving 12 bases between them. The CDR3 contains 14 residues. CDR3 DNA: TGTGCCAGCAGGGCCGACCTAAGCTCCTACGAGCAGTACTTC. It encodes CASRADLSSYEQYF.

The CDR3 reads CASSRNQGARGTDTQYF. The CDR3 bases are TGTGCCAGCAGCCGTAACCAGGGGGCGAGGGGTACAGATACGCAGTATTTT. The V call is TRBV28, the J call TRBJ2-3, with TRBD1 matching 8 bases. The V gene end was trimmed by 6 bases and the J gene end by 3 bases; junction bases not matched to a gene: 14. The CDR3 runs 17 residues. Germline CDR1 MDHEN, CDR2 SYDVKM.

The rearrangement joins TRBV6-2 or TRBV6-3 to TRBJ2-7, with D hard to call. Germline CDR1 is MNHEY and CDR2 is SVGEGT. CDR3 length: 11 amino acids. V shed 6 bases and J shed 5 bases, with 8 bases lying between them. The CDR3 reads CASSRRDEQYF. The CDR3 DNA reads as TGTGCCAGCAGCCGAAGGGACGAGCAGTACTTC.

This chain uses TRBV11-2 with TRBJ1-3; no clear D gene. With 1 base removed from V and 9 bases from J, the gap between germline ends came to 10 bases. The CDR3 has 13 amino acids. Looked up from germline, CDR1 is SGHAT and CDR2 is FQNNGV. CDR3 sequence: CASSLVGSGTIYF. The DNA for the CDR3 is TGTGCCAGCAGCTTAGTAGGGTCGGGCACCATATATTTT. The complete variable domain, with remaining parts taken from reference TRBV11-2 and TRBJ1-3, reads EAGVAQSPRYKIIEKRQSVAFWCNPISGHATLYWYQQILGQGPKLLIQFQNNGVVDDSQLPKDRFSAERLKGVDSTLKIQPAKLEDSAVYLCASSLVGSGTIYFGEGSWLTVV.